This T cell receptor (beta chain) derives from a study of a mutant IDH1 vaccine in newly diagnosed glioma. Study at large: Eight vaccine injections were given to patients in weeks 1, 3, 5, 7, 11, 15, 19 and 23. In some groups vaccination began 4-6 weeks post-radiotherapy; others received it with temozolomide.

Libraries were prepared by immunoSEQ multiplex PCR; TCRdb keeps only in-frame clonotypes and omits some of them. The sample lists fewer than 70,000 clones; 85% to 90% were seen once. Study findings and constraints: Pseudoprogression appeared unlinked to shifts in leading peripheral T cell clonotypes.

Concerning this clone itself: What it binds is not known.

With 3 bases clipped from V and 2 bases from J, the junction kept 3 bases outside the gene matches. The CDR3 runs 14 residues. Germline CDR1 SGHTA, CDR2 FQGNSA. Regarding time point: week 5, during vaccination. Vaccinated patients received 300 ug of mutant IDH1 20-mer peptide per dose, with topical imiquimod. The chain recombines TRBV7-2 with TRBJ1-1, with TRBD1 identical over 7 bases. The clonotype comes from a woman aged 40 to 50 with glioma. Source: PBMCs, taken from a glioma patient whose treatment included an IDH1 peptide vaccine. The CDR3 spells CASSLGTVNTEAFF. In nucleotides, the CDR3 is TGTGCCAGCAGCTTGGGGACAGTAAACACTGAAGCTTTCTTT.